This T cell receptor (beta chain) was profiled in a study of cytomegalovirus exposure and HLA in healthy donors (dated by TCRdb to between 2016 and 2019). About the study as a whole: An earlier analysis of 587 of the donors reported about 250 Gb of sequence data and more than 90 million unique TCR beta sequences from 150 million to 200 million T cells. An early release covering 500 to 750 HLA-typed donors comprised about 300 gigabases of sequencing data and around 80 million unique TCR sequences. Among the roughly 400 genotyped donors, more than 70% belonged to the genetic ancestry cluster associated with self-reported Caucasian donors. The aim of the study was to test whether cataloging public T cell receptors could identify signatures of past pathogen exposure. The study profiled the T cell repertoires of fewer than 850 subjects by immunosequencing and related them to cytomegalovirus serostatus. Besides the first cohort of roughly 660 subjects, a separate validation cohort made up of 120 different subjects was used. To predict cytomegalovirus infection status, the study brought together high-throughput TCR immunosequencing, statistical association of individual TCRs with disease status, and machine learning. A later analysis re-analyzed previously published TCR beta repertoires from 500 to 700 donors and added high-resolution HLA genotyping to study TCR occurrence patterns. Rather than drawing on any new phenotypic data, the later analysis identified candidate immune exposures from TCR beta sequences and the way those sequences occurred across donors. An earlier analysis of some 600 of the donors applied high-throughput TCR beta sequencing to assess whether each TCR beta V gene segment acted as functional or pseudogenic. Alongside the repertoire data, information on donor age, sex, ethnicity and CMV serostatus was compiled. In a later genetic analysis, genome-wide SNP genotypes for about 55% of the roughly 670 donors were used, and that subset was treated as a discovery cohort. Every repertoire in the discovery cohort had been generated on one and the same sequencing platform. HLA typing covered class I and class II loci at four-digit resolution. The number of typed donors differed by locus: about 629-630 for A, B, C, DRB1 and DQB1; approximately 520 for DQA1; approximately 610 for DPA1; and about 450 for DPB1. About five DR-DQ haplotypes were treated as single units for association and clustering because of strong linkage in the cohort. Across some 400 genotyped donors of the cohort, an average of roughly 250,000 unique TCR beta nucleotide sequences per donor were sequenced, and roughly 20% of those sequences were non-productive. The paper's findings and limits, for the study overall: In a later genetic analysis, a missense DCLRE1C variant was associated with V-gene and J-gene trimming of TCR beta chains, and the association was replicated in an independent cohort. Strong co-occurrence of HLA alleles, especially DR and DQ, made assigning TCR associations to individual alleles difficult. A cluster of highly shared sequence variants was judged likely to be a technical artifact of the sequencing pipeline. At a false discovery rate of 0.05, a later analysis linked roughly 17,000 TCR beta sequences to specific HLA alleles. Some 16 rarely observed V segments, including chromosome 9 orphons, were excluded from the earlier analysis of some 590 of the donors because counts were too low. A few of the identified cytomegalovirus-associated TCR beta chains were confirmed in vitro to be specific for cytomegalovirus antigens. In an earlier analysis of more than 500 of the donors, most TCR beta V segments appeared in productive rearrangements about 90% or about 30% of the time, broadly matching IMGT annotations. Linkage disequilibrium might explain the correlated functional status among segregating V segments, but an unknown experimental factor could not be ruled out. Several of the top co-occurrence clusters appeared to be linked to parvovirus B19, influenza, CMV and Epstein-Barr virus, according to a later analysis. According to the authors, the approach could potentially be generalized to other disease states and immunological phenotypes. The classifier was reported to diagnose cytomegalovirus status with high specificity and sensitivity in both the original cohort and the validation cohort. A further reported finding was that TCR beta sequences accurately predicted the HLA-A and HLA-B alleles for most subjects in the first cohort. Only TCR beta chains were sequenced in this cohort, and the absence of alpha or paired-chain data limited detectable features. Most CMV-associated TCR beta chains appeared to be HLA-restricted in a later analysis, and the HLA associations seemed to be driven largely by CMV exposure. Immune exposure information for the cohort was limited to CMV serostatus. Because HLA typing was missing for some donors at each locus, association tests included only the typed subset. The study listed 150 to 200 TCR beta chains as associated with cytomegalovirus. Some IMGT-functional V segments, including TRBV6-2 and TRBV6-3, could not be told apart with the 87-base-pair reads, so those segments were excluded. The presence/absence analyses assumed that sequencing depth was roughly uniform across donors, and that assumption may not be true. In a later analysis, HLA-associated TCR beta chains were found to be more clonally expanded and to have lower generation probabilities than equally common non-associated chains. A later genetic analysis reported fewer N-insertions in productive TCRs among donors in an Asian-associated ancestry cluster than the roughly 650-donor mean. Most TCR sequences were observed very rarely across donors, whereas some public TCRs were present in many individuals. In a later analysis, TCR association rates were found to vary across HLA loci, with the most associated TCRs seen for DRB1 alleles and the fewest for HLA-C alleles.

About this clone itself: Its cognate antigen has yet to be identified. Base qualities are not at hand, and no much larger clone is one base apart.

V is cut by 8 bases and J by 8 bases, and the space between the germline ends is 6 bases. Reading the germline V gene gives CDR1 MNHNS and CDR2 SASEGT. The CDR3 covers 10 residues, taking in both the cysteine and the phenylalanine. This entry keeps only the CDR3 DNA: 30 bases, framed from base 1. Preparation of the library involved the immunoSEQ multiplex PCR assay. For the multiplex PCR, a mixture combining 60 forward primers for TCR Vbeta segments and 13 reverse primers for TCR Jbeta segments was used. The CDR3 region of rearranged TCR beta genes was amplified from genomic DNA by a multiplex PCR assay. On the Illumina HiSeq System, the amplified TCR beta libraries were sequenced as 87-base-pair reads. The published analysis was carried out like this. Across the 700 or so repertoires, a later analysis counted roughly 84 million unique TCR beta chains, about 10 million of which were shared by at least two donors. Raw reads were error-corrected and collapsed into unique sequences with a nearest-neighbor algorithm that merged closely related sequences to remove PCR and sequencing errors. V, D and J gene segments were assigned by aligning CDR3 sequences to IMGT reference sequences. Each retained sequence needed at least a six-nucleotide match to both a V gene segment and a J gene segment. A rearrangement was called productive if the CDR3 had no stop codons and remained in frame with V and J, and every other rearrangement was called non-productive. CDR3 was defined according to IMGT convention as the region running from the second conserved V-encoded cysteine to the conserved J-encoded phenylalanine. In an earlier analysis of 500 to 650 of the donors, sequences lacking an unambiguous match to a single V gene segment were excluded. An earlier analysis of a few hundred of the donors called V segments functional above 56.7% productive rearrangements and segregating when the between-donor standard deviation exceeded 5%. A statistical classification framework was developed to diagnose cytomegalovirus status using the catalog of TCR beta chain sequences. In a later analysis, V and J genes were assigned by comparing TCR nucleotide sequences against IMGT/GENE-DB human TR gene sequences. Using the TCRdist pipeline, a later analysis assigned CDR3 sequences along with most-parsimonious VDJ recombination scenarios. A later analysis defined each TCR beta chain by its CDR3 amino acid sequence plus V-gene family, and excluded reads lacking a unique V-gene family. To address suspected cross-contamination and a sequencing artifact, a later analysis removed roughly 580 highly shared, low-generation-probability nucleotide sequences. In a later analysis, a clonal expansion index was calculated for each public chain from normalized within-repertoire ranks of inferred template counts. A later analysis computed generation probabilities with a VDJ recombination model fitted to out-of-frame rearrangements, and checked the results against IGoR. In a later analysis, TCR-TCR, TCR-HLA and TCR-CMV co-occurrence was scored with hypergeometric tests, and a repertoire-size bias correction was applied to TCR pairs. To estimate false discovery rates, a later analysis permuted the HLA or CMV assignments 20 times. In a later analysis, co-occurring TCRs were grouped with DBSCAN, and TCRdist sequence similarity was added when clustering was performed within HLA-allele-positive subsets. Repertoires with fewer than 30,000 or more than 120,000 public chains were left out of co-occurrence clustering, as were four to six repertoires with anomalous nucleotide sharing. TCRdb's version of the immuneACCESS table is confined to in-frame rearrangements and falls short of the full clone set. An unresolved V gene accounts for under half of the shortfall where checked; the remainder is of unknown origin. D and trimming were read from the DNA, whereas the V and J calls and clone size are those reported in that table. The sample records 170,000 or so clones, around 80% of which are singletons. Less than 15% of the sample is taken by the ten largest.

The cohort was made up of 666 healthy bone marrow donors. At the time of sampling, all cohort members were nominally healthy, though unrecorded immune exposures were likely present. The donor tested CMV seropositive and was one of the 289 seropositive cohort members. Each donor provided a peripheral blood sample, and peripheral blood mononuclear cells were used for TCR beta sequencing. Genomic DNA was extracted from the blood cell samples with the Qiagen DNeasy Blood Extraction Kit. The sequence joins TRBV6-1 to TRBJ1-4, with the D gene call left open. The material sequenced was PBMCs. This TCR derives from a woman aged 45-65 years in good health and CMV-seropositive. The CDR3 loop reads CASQLEKLFF. The base sequence is TGTGCCAGCCAACTCGAAAAACTGTTTTTT.